Listed below are T cell receptor beta chains from one sample, sequenced in a study of T cell responses to AZD1222 COVID-19 vaccine. Here immunoSEQ multiplex PCR was the method, and the copy in TCRdb shows in-frame clones only, minus some. The top ten hold less than 5.5% of the sample, which has under 150,000 clones, approximately 89% seen once. The sequences come from peripheral blood, collected on day 0 of AZD1222 vaccination. These receptors all come from an adult in good health. Each CDR3 is given with its conserved first and last residue. A D gene is named only where the DNA matches it firmly. Expanded clones get a size class; other rows say once, few or many, or leave the size out.

CDR3 length: 14; D gene: TRBD1; clone size: NA; J gene: TRBJ2-7; V gene: TRBV28; CDR3 protein: CASSTGTGIYEQYF; CDR3 DNA: TGTGCCAGCAGTACCGGGACAGGGATCTACGAGCAGTACTTC
CDR3 length: 18; D gene: NA; clone size: NA; J gene: TRBJ2-7; V gene: TRBV11-2; CDR3 protein: CASSLLGLVDRSSYEQYF; CDR3 DNA: TGTGCCAGCAGCTTATTAGGCCTCGTTGACAGGAGCTCCTACGAGCAGTACTTC
CDR3 length: 14; D gene: NA; clone size: NA; J gene: TRBJ1-2; V gene: TRBV7-2; CDR3 protein: CASRLGERAYGYTF; CDR3 DNA: TGTGCCAGCAGACTGGGTGAGCGCGCCTATGGCTACACCTTC
CDR3 length: 16; D gene: NA; clone size: NA; J gene: TRBJ1-4; V gene: TRBV7-2; CDR3 protein: CASSLAALRENEKLFF; CDR3 DNA: TGTGCCAGCAGCTTAGCGGCCCTCCGAGAGAATGAAAAACTGTTTTTT
CDR3 length: 15; D gene: NA; clone size: NA; J gene: TRBJ1-5; V gene: TRBV5-4; CDR3 protein: CASSLGGATNQPQHF; CDR3 DNA: TGTGCCAGCAGCTTGGGGGGGGCCACAAATCAGCCCCAGCATTTT
CDR3 length: 14; D gene: NA; clone size: NA; J gene: TRBJ2-6; V gene: TRBV5-1; CDR3 protein: CASSLAEGANVLTF; CDR3 DNA: TGCGCCAGCAGCTTGGCTGAAGGGGCCAACGTCCTGACTTTC
CDR3 length: 13; D gene: NA; clone size: NA; J gene: TRBJ2-1; V gene: TRBV11-3; CDR3 protein: CASSLRINNEQFF; CDR3 DNA: TGTGCCAGCAGCTTAAGGATAAACAATGAGCAGTTCTTC
CDR3 length: 14; D gene: NA; clone size: NA; J gene: TRBJ1-4; V gene: TRBV9; CDR3 protein: CASSVGPRNEKLFF; CDR3 DNA: TGTGCCAGCAGCGTAGGCCCGAGAAATGAAAAACTGTTTTTT
CDR3 length: 15; D gene: NA; clone size: NA; J gene: TRBJ2-1; V gene: TRBV4-2; CDR3 protein: CASSQEFLQFHEQFF; CDR3 DNA: TGTGCCAGCAGCCAAGAGTTTCTTCAGTTCCATGAGCAGTTCTTC
CDR3 length: 13; D gene: NA; clone size: few; J gene: TRBJ1-2; V gene: TRBV6-2/TRBV6-3; CDR3 protein: CASSSGDNYGYTF; CDR3 DNA: TGTGCCAGCAGTTCCGGGGATAACTATGGCTACACCTTC
CDR3 length: 14; D gene: NA; clone size: once; J gene: TRBJ2-7; V gene: TRBV5-1; CDR3 protein: CASSPRGGNYEQYF; CDR3 DNA: TGCGCCAGCAGCCCCCGAGGGGGAAACTACGAGCAGTACTTC
CDR3 length: 16; D gene: TRBD1; clone size: NA; J gene: TRBJ2-5; V gene: TRBV9; CDR3 protein: CASSEGTGGFQETQYF; CDR3 DNA: TGTGCCAGCAGCGAGGGGACAGGGGGATTTCAAGAGACCCAGTACTTC
CDR3 length: 13; D gene: NA; clone size: NA; J gene: TRBJ2-5; V gene: TRBV15; CDR3 protein: CATKEQAAETQYF; CDR3 DNA: TGTGCCACCAAGGAACAGGCTGCGGAGACCCAGTACTTC
CDR3 length: 15; D gene: NA; clone size: NA; J gene: TRBJ2-2; V gene: TRBV5-4; CDR3 protein: CASSQDLVGTGELFF; CDR3 DNA: TGTGCCAGCAGCCAGGATCTTGTGGGCACCGGGGAGCTGTTTTTT
CDR3 length: 13; D gene: NA; clone size: once; J gene: TRBJ2-1; V gene: TRBV7-9; CDR3 protein: CASSLTGGNEQFF; CDR3 DNA: TGTGCCAGCAGCTTAACAGGCGGGAATGAGCAGTTCTTC
CDR3 length: 15; D gene: NA; clone size: once; J gene: TRBJ2-6; V gene: TRBV15; CDR3 protein: CATSRGGDGGGVLTF; CDR3 DNA: TGTGCCACCAGCAGAGGAGGGGACGGCGGCGGGGTCCTGACTTTC
CDR3 length: 15; D gene: NA; clone size: few; J gene: TRBJ2-1; V gene: TRBV1; CDR3 protein: CTSHSWGGVGDEQFF; CDR3 DNA: TGCACCAGCCACTCATGGGGGGGCGTAGGGGATGAGCAGTTCTTC
CDR3 length: 15; D gene: NA; clone size: NA; J gene: TRBJ2-1; V gene: TRBV18; CDR3 protein: CASSRGGDPYNEQFF; CDR3 DNA: TGTGCCAGCTCAAGGGGGGGTGACCCCTACAATGAGCAGTTCTTC
CDR3 length: 16; D gene: NA; clone size: NA; J gene: TRBJ2-1; V gene: TRBV7-9; CDR3 protein: CASSFPQQGSYNEQFF; CDR3 DNA: TGTGCCAGCAGCTTTCCTCAGCAGGGTTCCTACAATGAGCAGTTCTTC
CDR3 length: 18; D gene: TRBD2; clone size: NA; J gene: TRBJ2-3; V gene: TRBV5-1; CDR3 protein: CASSLGAYSGPGTDTQYF; CDR3 DNA: TGCGCCAGCAGCTTGGGGGCTTATAGCGGGCCTGGCACAGATACGCAGTATTTT
CDR3 length: 11; D gene: NA; clone size: NA; J gene: TRBJ1-5; V gene: TRBV24-1; CDR3 protein: CATRINQPQHF; CDR3 DNA: TGTGCCACCAGGATAAATCAGCCCCAGCATTTT
CDR3 length: 15; D gene: TRBD2; clone size: NA; J gene: TRBJ2-5; V gene: TRBV11-3; CDR3 protein: CASSESGGSLETQYF; CDR3 DNA: TGTGCCAGCAGTGAAAGCGGGGGGTCTTTAGAGACCCAGTACTTC
CDR3 length: 17; D gene: TRBD1; clone size: NA; J gene: TRBJ1-2; V gene: TRBV14; CDR3 protein: CASSQVHGTGRLYGYTF; CDR3 DNA: TGTGCCAGCAGCCAAGTACACGGGACAGGGAGGCTTTATGGCTACACCTTC
CDR3 length: 13; D gene: TRBD1; clone size: NA; J gene: TRBJ1-2; V gene: TRBV12-3/TRBV12-4; CDR3 protein: CASSRDREYGYTF; CDR3 DNA: TGTGCCAGCAGTCGTGACAGGGAATATGGCTACACCTTC
CDR3 length: 17; D gene: NA; clone size: NA; J gene: TRBJ2-3; V gene: TRBV4-3; CDR3 protein: CASSQVLGRGSTDTQYF; CDR3 DNA: TGCGCCAGCAGCCAAGTGTTGGGCAGGGGAAGCACAGATACGCAGTATTTT
CDR3 length: 15; D gene: TRBD1; clone size: NA; J gene: TRBJ2-1; V gene: TRBV9; CDR3 protein: CASSVEGGADNEQFF; CDR3 DNA: TGTGCCAGCAGCGTAGAAGGGGGCGCCGACAATGAGCAGTTCTTC
CDR3 length: 15; D gene: NA; clone size: NA; J gene: TRBJ2-3; V gene: TRBV3-1/TRBV3-2; CDR3 protein: CASSPGNGYADTQYF; CDR3 DNA: TGTGCCAGCAGCCCCGGTAATGGTTACGCAGATACGCAGTATTTT
CDR3 length: 13; D gene: NA; clone size: NA; J gene: TRBJ1-5; V gene: TRBV6-2/TRBV6-3; CDR3 protein: CASSPTGNQPQHF; CDR3 DNA: TGTGCCAGCAGTCCGACGGGCAATCAGCCCCAGCATTTT
CDR3 length: 14; D gene: NA; clone size: NA; J gene: TRBJ1-2; V gene: TRBV5-4; CDR3 protein: CASSLGAGDYGYTF; CDR3 DNA: TGTGCCAGCAGCTTGGGTGCAGGGGACTATGGCTACACCTTC
CDR3 length: 14; D gene: NA; clone size: NA; J gene: TRBJ1-1; V gene: TRBV7-2; CDR3 protein: CASSLEPGDTEAFF; CDR3 DNA: TGTGCCAGCAGCTTAGAACCGGGGGACACTGAAGCTTTCTTT
CDR3 length: 14; D gene: NA; clone size: NA; J gene: TRBJ1-1; V gene: TRBV14; CDR3 protein: CASSHLPMNTEAFF; CDR3 DNA: TGTGCCAGCAGCCATCTCCCAATGAACACTGAAGCTTTCTTT
CDR3 length: 16; D gene: NA; clone size: NA; J gene: TRBJ2-2; V gene: TRBV4-1; CDR3 protein: CASSQDRLGWAGELFF; CDR3 DNA: TGCGCCAGCAGCCAGGATCGACTAGGCTGGGCCGGGGAGCTGTTTTTT
CDR3 length: 12; D gene: NA; clone size: NA; J gene: TRBJ1-2; V gene: TRBV18; CDR3 protein: CASSPRQEGYTF; CDR3 DNA: TGTGCCAGCTCACCCCGACAGGAGGGCTACACCTTC
CDR3 length: 14; D gene: NA; clone size: NA; J gene: TRBJ2-3; V gene: TRBV6-2/TRBV6-3; CDR3 protein: CASSPGLGGDTQYF; CDR3 DNA: TGTGCCAGCAGCCCGGGACTTGGGGGAGATACGCAGTATTTT
CDR3 length: 17; D gene: NA; clone size: NA; J gene: TRBJ1-3; V gene: TRBV4-1; CDR3 protein: CASSQDPGARTGNTIYF; CDR3 DNA: TGCGCCAGCAGCCAAGATCCGGGGGCTAGGACTGGAAACACCATATATTTT
CDR3 length: 16; D gene: TRBD2; clone size: once; J gene: TRBJ2-2; V gene: TRBV5-6; CDR3 protein: CASSPLAGGRSGELFF; CDR3 DNA: TGTGCCAGCAGCCCACTAGCGGGGGGGCGTTCCGGGGAGCTGTTTTTT
CDR3 length: 18; D gene: TRBD1; clone size: NA; J gene: TRBJ2-1; V gene: TRBV12-5; CDR3 protein: CASGPPERDRGDWDEQFF; CDR3 DNA: TGTGCTAGTGGTCCCCCCGAACGAGACAGGGGGGATTGGGATGAGCAGTTCTTC
CDR3 length: 11; D gene: NA; clone size: few; J gene: TRBJ1-4; V gene: TRBV7-9; CDR3 protein: CASMGNEKLFF; CDR3 DNA: TGTGCCAGCATGGGGAATGAAAAACTGTTTTTT
CDR3 length: 16; D gene: NA; clone size: NA; J gene: TRBJ1-1; V gene: TRBV6-5; CDR3 protein: CASSSRQTGKNTEAFF; CDR3 DNA: TGTGCCAGCAGTTCGAGACAGACAGGAAAGAACACTGAAGCTTTCTTT
CDR3 length: 15; D gene: NA; clone size: NA; J gene: TRBJ2-1; V gene: TRBV7-2; CDR3 protein: CASSLLAGSYNEQFF; CDR3 DNA: TGTGCCAGCAGCTTACTGGCGGGATCATACAATGAGCAGTTCTTC
CDR3 length: 13; D gene: NA; clone size: NA; J gene: TRBJ1-1; V gene: TRBV4-2; CDR3 protein: CASSFHRNTEAFF; CDR3 DNA: TGTGCCAGCAGCTTTCACCGTAACACTGAAGCTTTCTTT
CDR3 length: 14; D gene: NA; clone size: NA; J gene: TRBJ1-2; V gene: TRBV7-2; CDR3 protein: CASSVNRDFYGYTF; CDR3 DNA: TGTGCCAGCAGCGTAAACAGGGACTTCTATGGCTACACCTTC
CDR3 length: 13; D gene: TRBD1; clone size: NA; J gene: TRBJ1-1; V gene: TRBV9; CDR3 protein: CASSGTGGTEAFF; CDR3 DNA: TGTGCCAGCAGCGGAACAGGGGGCACTGAAGCTTTCTTT
CDR3 length: 14; D gene: NA; clone size: NA; J gene: TRBJ2-5; V gene: TRBV6-6; CDR3 protein: CASSPYGAGETQYF; CDR3 DNA: TGTGCCAGCAGTCCATACGGGGCGGGGGAGACCCAGTACTTC
CDR3 length: 13; D gene: NA; clone size: once; J gene: TRBJ1-5; V gene: TRBV6-5; CDR3 protein: CASSYFRGQPQHF; CDR3 DNA: TGTGCCAGCAGTTACTTCAGGGGACAGCCCCAGCATTTT
CDR3 length: 16; D gene: TRBD2; clone size: once; J gene: TRBJ2-1; V gene: TRBV12-5; CDR3 protein: CASGSRLAGPYNEQFF; CDR3 DNA: TGTGCTAGTGGTTCAAGACTAGCAGGGCCCTACAATGAGCAGTTCTTC
CDR3 length: 15; D gene: TRBD1; clone size: NA; J gene: TRBJ1-1; V gene: TRBV27; CDR3 protein: CASSSHSGGYTEAFF; CDR3 DNA: TGTGCCAGCAGTTCGCATTCAGGGGGCTATACTGAAGCTTTCTTT
CDR3 length: 13; D gene: TRBD2; clone size: NA; J gene: TRBJ2-1; V gene: TRBV19; CDR3 protein: CASSIGPGGEQFF; CDR3 DNA: TGTGCCAGTAGTATAGGACCGGGAGGCGAGCAGTTCTTC
CDR3 length: 16; D gene: NA; clone size: NA; J gene: TRBJ1-2; V gene: TRBV10-3; CDR3 protein: CAISESRDQPVYGYTF; CDR3 DNA: TGTGCCATCAGTGAGTCTCGGGACCAGCCGGTCTATGGCTACACCTTC
CDR3 length: 11; D gene: TRBD1; clone size: few; J gene: TRBJ1-1; V gene: TRBV20-1; CDR3 protein: CSASTGPEAFF; CDR3 DNA: TGCAGTGCTTCGACAGGGCCAGAAGCTTTCTTT
CDR3 length: 17; D gene: TRBD2; clone size: NA; J gene: TRBJ2-2; V gene: TRBV3-1/TRBV3-2; CDR3 protein: CASSPRLAGAVTGELFF; CDR3 DNA: TGTGCCAGCAGCCCCAGACTAGCGGGAGCGGTCACCGGGGAGCTGTTTTTT
CDR3 length: 15; D gene: NA; clone size: NA; J gene: TRBJ2-2; V gene: TRBV7-7; CDR3 protein: CASSSGTVNTGELFF; CDR3 DNA: TGTGCCAGCAGCTCCGGGACGGTGAACACCGGGGAGCTGTTTTTT
CDR3 length: 16; D gene: TRBD1; clone size: NA; J gene: TRBJ1-6; V gene: TRBV19; CDR3 protein: CASSFPRQGGYSPLHF; CDR3 DNA: TGTGCCAGTAGTTTCCCCCGACAGGGAGGATATTCACCCCTCCACTTT
CDR3 length: 15; D gene: TRBD1; clone size: NA; J gene: TRBJ2-7; V gene: TRBV6-6; CDR3 protein: CASSWRQGASYEQYF; CDR3 DNA: TGTGCCAGCAGTTGGAGACAGGGGGCCTCCTACGAGCAGTACTTC
CDR3 length: 14; D gene: NA; clone size: once; J gene: TRBJ2-3; V gene: TRBV7-9; CDR3 protein: CASSPGPDTDTQYF; CDR3 DNA: TGTGCCAGCAGCCCGGGACCTGACACAGATACGCAGTATTTT
CDR3 length: 16; D gene: NA; clone size: few; J gene: TRBJ2-1; V gene: TRBV4-2; CDR3 protein: CASSPSRDSIYNEQFF; CDR3 DNA: TGTGCCAGCAGCCCATCGAGAGACTCCATATACAATGAGCAGTTCTTC
CDR3 length: 14; D gene: NA; clone size: NA; J gene: TRBJ1-6; V gene: TRBV6-5; CDR3 protein: CASGPFPGDSPLHF; CDR3 DNA: TGTGCCAGCGGCCCTTTCCCCGGCGATTCACCCCTCCACTTT
CDR3 length: 15; D gene: NA; clone size: NA; J gene: TRBJ2-5; V gene: TRBV6-2/TRBV6-3; CDR3 protein: CASSYSIDGSRTQYF; CDR3 DNA: TGTGCCAGCAGTTACTCCATCGACGGTTCGCGGACCCAGTACTTC
CDR3 length: 16; D gene: TRBD2; clone size: NA; J gene: TRBJ2-7; V gene: TRBV4-3; CDR3 protein: CASSQDLGGGAYEQYF; CDR3 DNA: TGCGCCAGCAGCCAAGATTTGGGCGGGGGGGCCTACGAGCAGTACTTC
CDR3 length: 14; D gene: NA; clone size: NA; J gene: TRBJ1-4; V gene: TRBV7-9; CDR3 protein: CASSLGEGNEKLFF; CDR3 DNA: TGTGCCAGCAGCTTAGGCGAGGGGAATGAAAAACTGTTTTTT